One and the same sample provided the 22 T cell receptor beta chains below, sequenced in a study of T cells in Graves' hyperthyroidism and ophthalmopathy. The source material, RNA transcripts, was used to amplify TCR beta CDR3 regions. In the first-round RT-PCR of the TCR CDR3, the HTBI primer set was used. TCRdb itself ran the multiplex PCR reads through MiXCR, one entry per CDR3 protein. The sample lists about 840,000 distinct CDR3 sequences; over 35% were seen once. Sequenced material: blood. These receptors were collected from a man younger than 35 with Graves' hyperthyroidism.

This clonotype was detected only a few times. The rearrangement links TRBV20-1 to TRBJ2-5; a possible D gene is TRBD2 (5 bases). V shed 2 bases and J shed 5 bases, with 15 bases lying between them. Germline CDR1 is DFQATT and CDR2 is SNEGSKA (reference sequence). The length of the CDR3 is 14 residues. CDR3 region: CSARRREGGETQYF. CDR3 DNA: TGCAGTGCTAGACGCCGGGAAGGCGGGGAGACCCAGTACTTC.

The rearrangement links TRBV29-1 to TRBJ2-5, with D uncertain. CDR3 length: 11 amino acids. The V end was cut by 8 bases, the J end by 5 bases, with 12 bases between. CDR1 SQVTM and CDR2 ANQGSEA come from the germline V gene. The CDR3 protein is CSFMTPETQYF. CDR3 DNA: TGCAGCTTCATGACACCCGAGACCCAGTACTTC.

This clonotype has at least ten counts. The chain links TRBV7-9 to TRBJ2-7; D might be TRBD1 (6 bases). The V and J ends lost 5 bases and 3 bases respectively, with 11 bases between them. The CDR3 has 13 residues. CDR1 SEHNR and CDR2 FQNEAQ come from the germline V gene (reference sequence). The CDR3 bases are TGTGCCAGCAGCCACTCAGGGGACTACGAGCAGTACTTC. It specifies CASSHSGDYEQYF. Full variable domain (missing parts from reference TRBV7-9 and TRBJ2-7): DTGVSQNPRHKITKRGQNVTFRCDPISEHNRLYWYRQTLGQGPEFLTYFQNEAQLEKSRLLSDRFSAERPKGSFSTLEIQRTEQGDSAMYLCASSHSGDYEQYFGPGTRLTVT.

Concerning this clonotype: A read error is possible here, since a much larger clone lies one base away. The chain recombines TRBV2 with TRBJ2-5; D not resolved. Germline-derived CDR1 and CDR2 are SNHLY and FYNNEI. The length of the CDR3 is 15 residues. V lost 4 bases and J lost 4, with 16 bases in between. The CDR3 nucleotides read TGTGCCAGCAGTGGAGCGCTGAGCCGAGCAGAGACCCAGTACTTC. As protein: CASSGALSRAETQYF.

The rearrangement links TRBV9 to TRBJ1-2; 9 bases line up with TRBD1. The CDR3 is 13 residues long. Trimming took 1 base from V and 9 from J; bases not matched to a gene: 4. Germline V gives CDR1 SGDLS, CDR2 YYNGEE. This CDR3 is CASSVLGQGRYTF. CDR3 sequence (DNA): TGTGCCAGCAGCGTATTGGGACAGGGACGCTACACCTTC.

This clonotype was recorded at least ten times. The chain employs TRBV29-1 and TRBJ2-7; TRBD1 aligns across 8 bases. CDR1 is SQVTM, CDR2 ANQGSEA, per germline. Unmatched junction bases numbered 8, after V lost 3 bases and J lost 4 bases. The CDR3 length is 14 residues. The DNA for the CDR3 is TGCAGCGTTGAGGGAGCAGGGGGCATGTACGAGCAGTACTTC. This gives the protein CSVEGAGGMYEQYF.

Many counts were recorded for this clonotype. The genes are TRBV5-6 and TRBJ1-1, with D unresolved. V was pared by 0 bases and J by 5 bases, with 5 bases between. CDR3 length: 12 residues. Germline V gene sequence: CDR1 SGHDT, CDR2 YYEEEE. The CDR3 loop is CASSLEETEAFF. CDR3 nucleotides: TGTGCCAGCAGCTTGGAGGAGACTGAAGCTTTCTTT.

The sample holds a few counts of this clonotype. The chain employs TRBV11-2 and TRBJ1-2; D gene unclear. The CDR3 sequence is 14 residues long. V gave up 4 bases and J gave up 4 bases, with 13 bases separating them. CDR1 is SGHAT, CDR2 FQNNGV, per germline. Here the CDR3 DNA reads TGTGCCAGCAGCTCCTTCATACAAAGCTATGGCTACACCTTC. Protein: CASSSFIQSYGYTF.

The chain recombines TRBV19 with TRBJ2-2, with TRBD1 matching over 7 bases. The CDR3 has 14 amino acids. The V gene end was trimmed by 5 bases and the J gene end by 5 bases; junction bases not matched to a gene: 5. Germline assignment: CDR1 LNHDA and CDR2 SQIVND (reference sequence). CDR3 loop: CASSGQQGTGELFF. The CDR3 nucleotides are TGTGCCAGTAGTGGACAACAGGGGACCGGGGAGCTGTTTTTT.

About this clonotype: A read error is possible here, since a much larger clone lies one base away. V gene TRBV28 combines with J gene TRBJ1-1, with D possibly TRBD1 on 6 matching bases. Germline V gene lookup returns CDR1 MDHEN and CDR2 SYDVKM. The CDR3 length is 11 residues. The CDR3 coding sequence is TGTGCCTGCAGGGGGAACACTGAAGCTTTCTTT. Encoded protein: CACRGNTEAFF.

The chain joins TRBV6-1 to TRBJ2-3; D gene uncertain. Trimming removed 3 bases from V and 3 bases from J, with 7 bases in between. CDR3 size: 13 residues. The V gene's germline CDR1 is MNHNS and CDR2 SASEGT. In nucleotides, the CDR3 is TGTGCCAGCAGTGACGCCCCTACAGATACGCAGTATTTT. Translated: CASSDAPTDTQYF.

This clonotype was detected many times. The genes are TRBV24-1 and TRBJ1-3, with D hard to call. CDR1 and CDR2 from the germline V gene are KGHDR and SFDVKD. The length of the CDR3 is 16 residues. The V end was cut by 1 base, the J end by 0 bases, with 9 bases between. CDR3 bases: TGTGCCACCAGTGATTTTGGCGTGCCCTCTGGAAACACCATATATTTT. This sequence encodes CATSDFGVPSGNTIYF.

The gene calls are TRBV9 and TRBJ2-7, with no clear D. The ends were cut back, 3 bases at V and 3 bases at J, with 10 bases in the middle. Germline V gene data show CDR1 as SGDLS and CDR2 as YYNGEE. The CDR3 is 13 amino acids. The CDR3 coding sequence is TGTGCCAGCAGCGCGCAATGGGGCTACGAGCAGTACTTC. Its protein product is CASSAQWGYEQYF.

This chain connects TRBV5-1 to TRBJ1-1, with a tentative D call TRBD1 (5 bases). V was shortened by 0 bases and J by 3 bases, with 15 bases between the two germline ends. The CDR3 consists of 16 residues. CDR1 and CDR2 from the germline V gene are SGHRS and YFSETQ. The DNA of the CDR3 is TGCGCCAGCAGCTTGGATGGGGCAAGTAGGGACACTGAAGCTTTCTTT. It yields the protein CASSLDGASRDTEAFF.

The V call is TRBV12-3 or TRBV12-4, the J call TRBJ1-5, with 8 bases aligning to TRBD1. The CDR3 covers 16 residues. The V segment lost 6 bases and the J segment 5 bases; nucleotides outside the gene matches: 12. The CDR3 region is CASSPRTGPLHQPQHF. CDR3 DNA sequence: TGTGCCAGCAGCCCCCGGACAGGGCCCCTCCATCAGCCCCAGCATTTT.

Worth noting for this clonotype: The junction departs from the called germline gene at one end, perhaps through a read error. DNA for the CDR3: TGTGCCAGCAGTTTCTTGGGGGGGCCCCAAGAGACCCAGTACTTC. Translation: CASSFLGGPQETQYF. The chain combines TRBV29-1 with TRBJ2-5; perhaps TRBD2 as D (7 bases). The germline CDR1 and CDR2 sequences are SQVTM and ANQGSEA. This CDR3 is 15 amino acids long.

This clonotype turned up a few times. This sequence joins TRBV5-4 and TRBJ1-2; possibly TRBD1 for D (5 bases). The CDR3 has 14 residues. Trimming took off 5 bases at V and 8 bases at J, with 19 bases between the two ends. Germline V gene lookup returns CDR1 SGHNT and CDR2 YYREEE (reference sequence). CDR3 protein: CASSRGGEKGGYTF. In DNA form, the CDR3 reads TGTGCCAGCAGTCGGGGAGGGGAGAAAGGGGGCTACACCTTC.

On this clonotype itself: A much larger clonotype is one base distant, so this may be a read error. This chain uses TRBV11-3 with TRBJ2-7; D may be TRBD1 (5 bases). Trimming pared 1 base from V and 4 bases from J, leaving 14 bases between. CDR3 size: 15 residues. CDR1 and CDR2 (germline): SGHNT, YENEEA. The CDR3 loop is CASSLGAGLRYEQYF. As DNA, the CDR3 is TGTGCCAGCAGCTTAGGAGCAGGGCTAAGGTACGAGCAGTACTTC.

The V and J genes are TRBV18 and TRBJ1-3, with D perhaps TRBD1 (5 bases). V was cut by 1 base and J by 6 bases, with 13 bases left in between. Looked up from germline, CDR1 is KGHSH and CDR2 is LQKENI. CDR3 size: 15 residues. For the CDR3, the DNA is TGTGCCAGCTCACCACGACAGACTGCGGAAAACACCATATATTTT. Its protein is CASSPRQTAENTIYF.

The chain is built from TRBV19 and TRBJ2-7, with D perhaps TRBD1 (6 bases). V was cut by 5 bases and J by 3 bases, with 17 bases left in between. The germline gives CDR1 LNHDA, CDR2 SQIVND (reference sequence). The length of the CDR3 is 15 residues. CDR3 region: CASSLNADSNYEQYF. In DNA form, the CDR3 reads TGTGCCAGTAGTTTAAACGCGGACAGTAACTACGAGCAGTACTTC.

The chain is built from TRBV7-9 and TRBJ2-5, with TRBD1 matching over 7 bases. This CDR3 spans 13 amino acids. In germline, CDR1 is SEHNR, CDR2 FQNEAQ (reference sequence). After removal of 3 bases from V and 7 bases from J, the junction contained 5 bases not matched to a gene. The DNA of the CDR3 is TGTGCCAGCAGCTTTGACAGGGACGGGACCCAGTACTTC. Translation: CASSFDRDGTQYF.

This clonotype was picked up a small number of times. This rearrangement joins TRBV20-1 to TRBJ2-7; D gene unclear. Trimming stripped 1 base from V and 5 bases from J, with 12 bases between. The CDR3 is made up of 13 amino acids. Germline CDR1 and CDR2: DFQATT and SNEGSKA (reference sequence). CDR3 loop: CSARARAVNEQYF. The CDR3 nucleotides are TGCAGTGCTAGAGCAAGGGCCGTGAACGAGCAGTACTTC.